The 3 T cell receptor beta chains below were found in one sample sequenced in a study of blood T cell repertoires in COVID-19. Using immunoSEQ multiplex PCR, the repertoire was profiled, and TCRdb retains in-frame clones only, with some absent. The repertoire holds 450,000 to 500,000 clones, with 70% to 90% as singletons. Sample: peripheral blood. These receptor sequences come from a human donor in a cohort sampled during active COVID-19.

The rearrangement joins TRBV20-1 to TRBJ1-5; D not certain. From germline, CDR1 is DFQATT and CDR2 SNEGSKA (reference sequence). There are 11 residues in the CDR3. The V end was cut by 6 bases, the J end by 12 bases, with 15 bases between. The DNA of the CDR3 is TGCAGTGCCCCTCGTGGAGTCCTCCAGCATTTT. This sequence encodes CSAPRGVLQHF.

The rearrangement joins TRBV7-8 to TRBJ1-4; weak D call: TRBD1 (6 bases). There are 17 residues in the CDR3. V shed 10 bases and J shed 1 base, with 22 bases lying between them. Germline CDR1 SGHVS, CDR2 FQNEAQ. CDR3 loop: CATTGRWGLGTNEKLFF. CDR3 DNA sequence: TGTGCCACCACAGGTCGGTGGGGGCTGGGAACTAATGAAAAACTGTTTTTT. Variable domain in full (rest from reference TRBV7-8 and TRBJ1-4): GAGVSQSPRYKVAKRGQDVALRCDPISGHVSLFWYQQALGQGPEFLTYFQNEAQLDKSGLPSDRFFAERPEGSVSTLKIQRTQQEDSAVYLCATTGRWGLGTNEKLFFGSGTQLSVL.

This chain joins TRBV21-1 and TRBJ2-7; the table's D call TRBD2 went unverified against the DNA. TRBV21-1 is a documented pseudogene. This CDR3 spans 14 amino acids. As DNA, the CDR3 is TGTGCCAGCTCACAAAGGACTTTCTCCTACGAGCAGTACTTC. Encoded protein: CASSQRTFSYEQYF.